The T cell receptor (beta chain) described here comes from a study of T-cell memory formation after mild COVID-19. Broader study findings: Chiefly within CM and EM were the contracting CD4+ clones; CD8+ ones were within EMRA.

In this sample, this clonotype turned up many times. The antigen remains undetermined. TCRdb re-derived calls from the 5' RACE reads in MiXCR, one entry per CDR3 protein. Seen here are about 270,000 distinct CDR3 sequences, 16% observed once, and the top ten hold more than 20%. CDR1 and CDR2 (germline): SNHLY, FYNNEI. The CDR3 has 14 residues. Deletions cut 8 bases from V and 1 base from J, with 13 bases between. Sequences were obtained from PBMCs or a T cell subset sorted from them (not recorded which). The source is a man in his late teens or twenties who had mild COVID-19 (a few samples of this study predate the infection). Cell type and time point are not known. This chain joins TRBV2 and TRBJ2-3; no clear D. CDR3 loop: CASRRDSGTDTQYF. CDR3 nucleotide sequence: TGTGCCAGCCGAAGAGACTCTGGCACAGATACGCAGTATTTT.